This TCR beta chain was recovered during a study of blood T cell repertoires in COVID-19 (dated by TCRdb to 2020 to 2022). Turning to the overall study: The collaborator samples originated in the United States, Italy and Spain and spanned the acute and convalescent phases of COVID-19. The prospective study material was composed of cDNA or gDNA derived from T cells, B-cell-depleted T cells, or PBMCs. Deeply sampled blood TCRbeta repertoires from subjects exposed to, actively infected with, or recovered from COVID-19 were included in the dataset. A freely available public database, intended as a resource for researchers studying the immune response to SARS-CoV-2, is where the repertoires were released. Samples came from the ongoing ImmuneRACE study (first 160 participants) plus 1,254 subjects from 6 global collaborators. A de-identified subject ID, COVID-19 status, age in years and sex were almost always included in the sample metadata. Where available, HLA class I and class II types were taken from metadata supplied by the sample provider and were not determined by assay-based typing. General findings and caveats noted by the study authors: Clinical and demographic metadata were provided uncurated, with the amount varying by source and participant.

Turning to this clone: Its binding antigen is unknown. No per-base quality is available; no much larger clone lies one base away.

In the prospective study, participants were about 18 to 89 years old, resided in 24 geographic areas of the United States, and were enrolled through a virtual design. To assign participants to cohorts, the prospective study relied on clinical history that participants themselves reported in a screening survey and a study questionnaire. Recovered participants in ImmuneRACE Cohort 3 were defined by two consecutive negative NP/OP PCR tests, clearance by a healthcare professional, or resolution of symptoms. In the prospective study, whole blood, serum and a nasopharyngeal or oropharyngeal swab were collected from each participant by mobile phlebotomists. Participants in the prospective study had the option to provide additional blood draws and questionnaires over a roughly 2-month period. Before DNA extraction, blood samples from the prospective study were shipped at room temperature or frozen. TCRbeta CDR3 regions were amplified from genomic DNA by means of the immunoSEQ Assay, a bias-controlled multiplex PCR. The original methods were these. Nucleated cell counts per sample were estimated from amplification of reference gene primers within the assay. Sequence reads were collapsed and filtered to measure the absolute abundance of every unique TCRbeta CDR3 rearrangement. For each sample, productive Simpson clonality was calculated as the square root of Simpson's diversity index across productive rearrangements. The table was pulled from immuneACCESS by TCRdb, which kept in-frame rearrangements only. Such tables lose some clones; where checked, under half of the loss comes from unresolved V genes, and the rest has no known cause. V and J calls and clone size come straight from that table; D and trimming were deduced from the DNA. A total of about 250,000 clones appear in this sample, 85% to 90% of them only once. The ten largest make up more than 1.5% of the sample.

Source material: PBMCs or T cells enriched from blood (not recorded which). This receptor was taken from a man in his forties who had recovered from COVID-19.

The nucleotide sequence reads TGTGCCAGCAGTTACGACTCCGGGACAGGGTTTGGCTACACCTTC. Its coded protein is CASSYDSGTGFGYTF. The chain links TRBV6-6 with TRBJ1-2; a stretch of 9 junction bases matches TRBD1. Including the terminal cysteine and phenylalanine, the CDR3 comprises 15 residues. CDR3 DNA is the only sequence kept; it has 45 bases, read in frame from the first base. Via the germline V gene (reference sequence), CDR1 is MNHNY and CDR2 SVGAGI. V ends up 2 bases short and J 7 bases short, with an unmatched junction base count of 8.